Sequencing of this T cell receptor beta chain was carried out in a study of post-analysis software for immune sequencing data. Study details: Secondary progressive, relapsing-remitting and progressive-relapsing multiple sclerosis were among the included disease courses.

As to this clonotype: Its antigen is still unknown.

Every TCR beta cDNA library bore unique molecular identifiers. Each batch of about 0.85 to 10 million T cells produced roughly 450,000 cDNA molecules. TCRdb redid the calling of the PCR reads with MiXCR, one entry per CDR3 protein. The sample yields 650,000 to 850,000 distinct CDR3 sequences, around 46% seen once. Study-wide findings and caveats: Among multiple sclerosis patients, normalized Chao1 diversity was significantly below that of controls. Under the F measure, samples that were prepared in one batch clustered strongly together.

The clonotype comes from a girl under 18 with multiple sclerosis. Material: blood.

The CDR3 DNA sequence: TGCAGTGCTGATCGGGACGGGGACTATGGCTACACCTTC. This gives the protein CSADRDGDYGYTF. The chain combines TRBV20-1 with TRBJ1-2, with D perhaps TRBD1 (5 bases). V lost 5 bases to trimming and J lost 3 bases, with 13 bases between them. The CDR3 loop spans 13 amino acids. From germline, CDR1 is DFQATT and CDR2 SNEGSKA (reference sequence).